This T cell receptor beta chain was sequenced for a study of beta chain features in type 1 diabetes. In this sample, this clone turned up a few times. Sequenced material consisted of expressed TCRB transcripts (all of the isolated RNA was reverse transcribed). Generated by immunoSEQ multiplex PCR, the TCRdb table keeps only in-frame clones and is missing some. The data show 250,000 to 350,000 clones, 12% to 15% seen once. The CDR3 sequence is 14 residues long. Per the germline V gene, CDR1 is SGDLS and CDR2 is YYNGEE. Deletions cut 0 bases from V and 11 bases from J, with 12 bases between. The receptor's source is a man younger than 40 in good health. The sequencing sample was made of central memory CD4+ T cells from blood. The rearrangement joins TRBV9 to TRBJ1-6; tentatively, D is TRBD1 (5 bases). The CDR3 protein is CASSVAQGGTPLHF. Written as DNA, the CDR3 is TGTGCCAGCAGCGTAGCTCAGGGCGGGACACCCCTCCACTTT.